The clone carrying this TCR beta chain was detected a few times. Antigen specificity is unknown. Over 95% purity was reached by all sorted populations. The V gene end was trimmed by 5 bases and the J gene end by 2 bases; junction bases not matched to a gene: 6. The length of the CDR3 is 15 residues. Germline V gene data show CDR1 as SEHNR and CDR2 as FQNEAQ (reference sequence). The record originates from a study of beta chain features in type 1 diabetes. Sequencing targeted expressed TCRB transcripts, as all isolated RNA had been reverse transcribed. Libraries were prepared by immunoSEQ multiplex PCR; TCRdb keeps only in-frame clonotypes and omits some of them. The data show under 550,000 clones, about an eighth seen once. Whole-study results and caveats: In all four CD4+ subsets, TCRB CDR3 length was significantly, moderately reduced in type 1 diabetes. Patients and controls would be equally affected if PCR favored shorter templates.

The sample taken for sequencing was naive CD4+ T cells from blood. This clonotype originated in a woman younger than 30 in good health. The chain carries TRBV7-9 and TRBJ1-2; 9 nucleotides line up with TRBD1. The chain's CDR3 is CASSLVGTGNYGYTF. CDR3 DNA sequence: TGTGCCAGCAGCCTCGTTGGGACAGGGAACTATGGCTACACCTTC.